Each of the 21 T cell receptor beta chains below was sequenced from the same sample in a study of long-term antiretroviral therapy in people with HIV. Running of the v3.0 immunoSEQ assay took place at survey level. The repertoire was sequenced with immunoSEQ multiplex PCR; TCRdb's copy has only in-frame clones and lacks some. The repertoire holds about 25,000 clones, with around nine tenths as singletons. The source material was unsorted PBMCs, sampled more than 4.3 years after starting antiretroviral therapy. These receptors came from a man aged 25-45 years with HIV.

The chain joins TRBV28 to TRBJ1-3; perhaps TRBD1 as D (5 bases). The CDR3 has 18 residues. The V end lost 4 bases, the J end lost 2 bases, and 21 bases lay between the germline ends. Germline V gene data show CDR1 as MDHEN and CDR2 as SYDVKM. Written as DNA, the CDR3 is TGTGCCAGCAGTTCTAAGACCCTCCAGGGCGTAGCTGGAAACACCATATATTTT. Translation: CASSSKTLQGVAGNTIYF.

The chain combines TRBV29-1 with TRBJ1-1; 7 bases fit TRBD1. J was trimmed by 5 bases and V by 4 bases; bases with no gene match: 4. The germline CDR1 and CDR2 sequences are SQVTM and ANQGSEA. There are 12 residues in the CDR3. In DNA form, the CDR3 reads TGCAGCGTTGGACCAGGGGGAACTGAAGCTTTCTTT. Residues: CSVGPGGTEAFF.

The CDR3 DNA reads as TGTGCCAGCAGCCCCCCGGGACAGCTAAATGAAAAACTGTTTTTT. Protein product: CASSPPGQLNEKLFF. V gene TRBV6-6 combines with J gene TRBJ1-4; 7 bases are a match to TRBD1. The germline V gene encodes CDR1 MNHNY and CDR2 SVGAGI (reference sequence). CDR3 length equals 15 residues. Trimming took 6 bases from V and 5 from J; bases not matched to a gene: 9.

This sequence joins TRBV2 and TRBJ2-3; 8 nucleotides align to TRBD2. The V gene's germline CDR1 is SNHLY and CDR2 FYNNEI. The junction had 5 bases not matched to a gene; V was cut back by 5 bases and J by 4 bases. This CDR3 is built from 14 residues. Written as DNA, the CDR3 is TGTGCCAGCAGTCCGGGGACTAGAGCAGATACGCAGTATTTT. This gives the protein CASSPGTRADTQYF. Full variable domain (rest looked up from reference TRBV2 and TRBJ2-3): EPEVTQTPSHQVTQMGQEVILRCVPISNHLYFYWYRQILGQKVEFLVSFYNNEISEKSEIFDDQFSVERPDGSNFTLKIRSTKLEDSAMYFCASSPGTRADTQYFGPGTRLTVL.

J is TRBJ2-7 and V is TRBV29-1; the D call may be TRBD1 or TRBD2 (5 bases each). This CDR3 region has 12 residues. Per the germline V gene, CDR1 is SQVTM and CDR2 is ANQGSEA. V lost 6 bases to trimming and J lost 4 bases, with 13 bases between them. The CDR3 sequence is CSVGVGDYEQYF. CDR3 sequence (DNA): TGCAGCGTGGGGGTCGGGGATTACGAGCAGTACTTC.

This chain uses TRBV4-2 with TRBJ2-4, with D perhaps TRBD2 (5 bases). Trimming cost V 3 bases and J 1 base, with 13 bases left between them. Germline V gene data show CDR1 as LGHNA and CDR2 as YNFKEQ. This CDR3 region has 16 residues. CDR3 amino acids: CASSQGEGGAKNIQYF. As DNA, the CDR3 is TGTGCCAGCAGCCAGGGCGAGGGCGGGGCCAAAAACATTCAGTACTTC.

The V gene is TRBV2, the J gene TRBJ1-3, with D hard to call. Germline V gene data show CDR1 as SNHLY and CDR2 as FYNNEI. With 3 bases removed from V and 4 bases from J, the gap between germline ends came to 7 bases. The CDR3 consists of 13 residues. CDR3 in amino acids: CASSETRGNTIYF. CDR3 coding DNA: TGTGCCAGCAGTGAGACTCGGGGAAACACCATATATTTT.

This clone was seen a few times. This sequence joins TRBV6-5 and TRBJ1-1, with a weak D call TRBD1 (5 bases). Germline CDR1 and CDR2: MNHEY and SVGAGI. The CDR3 has 13 residues. CDR3 coding DNA: TGTGCTTCAATCACGGGGGTTAACACTGAAGCTTTCTTT. It specifies CASITGVNTEAFF.

V usage is TRBV2 and J usage is TRBJ2-1; D gene unclear. The CDR3 is 14 amino acids. V was clipped by 4 bases and J by 1 base, with 8 bases between them. Germline V gene sequence: CDR1 SNHLY, CDR2 FYNNEI. The CDR3 nucleotides are TGTGCCAGCAGTGTCCCATTGTCCTACAATGAGCAGTTCTTC. Its protein is CASSVPLSYNEQFF.

The chain carries TRBV2 and TRBJ1-6, with D uncertain. CDR3 size: 13 residues. CDR1 is SNHLY, CDR2 FYNNEI, per germline. V lost 10 bases to trimming and J lost 5 bases, with 12 bases between them. CDR3 in DNA: TGTGCCACCTCAATACGGGATAATTCACCCCTCCACTTT. Translated, it gives CATSIRDNSPLHF.

The sample holds one count of this clone. The chain employs TRBV7-2 and TRBJ1-5, with D possibly TRBD1 on 5 matching bases. Trimming removed 5 bases from V and 8 bases from J, with 16 bases in between. Germline CDR1 SGHTA, CDR2 FQGNSA. There are 14 residues in the CDR3. CDR3 sequence (DNA): TGTGCCAGCAGCCCCGACAGAGTTAGGGAGCCCCAGCATTTT. It translates to CASSPDRVREPQHF.

This clone came up a few times. This rearrangement joins TRBV19 to TRBJ1-2, with D possibly TRBD1 on 5 matching bases. Trimming took off 1 base at V and 7 bases at J, with 16 bases between the two ends. The V gene's germline CDR1 is LNHDA and CDR2 SQIVND (reference sequence). This CDR3 spans 15 amino acids. The CDR3 sequence: CASSIGARQGGGYTF. CDR3 in DNA: TGTGCCAGTAGTATAGGGGCGAGGCAGGGCGGTGGCTACACCTTC. The full variable domain, its missing parts supplied by reference TRBV19 and TRBJ1-2, is DGGITQSPKYLFRKEGQNVTLSCEQNLNHDAMYWYRQDPGQGLRLIYYSQIVNDFQKGDIAEGYSVSREKKESFPLTVTSAQKNPTAFYLCASSIGARQGGGYTFGSGTRLTVV.

The rearrangement links TRBV30 to TRBJ1-1; 7 bases are shared with TRBD1. V lost 0 bases, J lost 7 bases, and 14 bases stayed unmatched. CDR1 and CDR2 (germline): GTSNPN, SVGIG (reference sequence). This CDR3 is built from 16 residues. The CDR3 sequence: CAWSVQPDRRPIEAFF. The DNA of the CDR3 is TGTGCCTGGAGTGTCCAACCGGACAGGAGGCCGATTGAAGCTTTCTTT.

The chain joins TRBV5-6 to TRBJ1-4, with a weak D call TRBD1 (5 bases). Germline V gives CDR1 SGHDT, CDR2 YYEEEE. The CDR3 extends over 19 amino acids. V lost 5 bases and J 4 bases, leaving 27 bases between the germline ends. CDR3 coding DNA: TGTGCCAGCAGGCCGGGGTTAGGCCAGGGAGGCCTAGGTAATGAAAAACTGTTTTTT. Translating it yields CASRPGLGQGGLGNEKLFF.

This chain uses TRBV6-4 with TRBJ2-2; D not certain. This CDR3 has 15 amino acids. The V gene's germline CDR1 is MRHNA and CDR2 SNTAGT. V shed 7 bases and J shed 0 bases, with 12 bases lying between them. The CDR3 sequence is CASTSHAANTGELFF. The CDR3 region has the DNA TGTGCCAGCACTTCGCACGCCGCGAACACCGGGGAGCTGTTTTTT.

The sample holds a few counts of this clone. The chain couples TRBV30 to TRBJ2-7, with 7 nucleotides matching TRBD1. V lost 8 bases to trimming and J lost 0 bases; unmatched junction nucleotides: 10. This CDR3 is 14 amino acids long. The germline V gene has CDR1 GTSNPN and CDR2 SVGIG (reference sequence). In nucleotides, the CDR3 is TGTGCCGGTACTAGGGGGCCCAGCTCCTACGAGCAGTACTTC. It translates to CAGTRGPSSYEQYF.

V is TRBV9 and J is TRBJ2-1, with 8 bases lining up with TRBD2. The ends lost 0 bases at V and 8 bases at J; junction bases unmatched: 7. Germline CDR1 SGDLS, CDR2 YYNGEE. The CDR3 contains 15 residues. CDR3 sequence: CASSVDGTRMHEQFF. In DNA form, the CDR3 reads TGTGCCAGCAGCGTAGACGGGACTAGGATGCATGAGCAGTTCTTC.

This clone was recorded once. The gene calls are TRBV2 and TRBJ2-5; D perhaps matches TRBD1 (6 bases). CDR3 length: 14 amino acids. Deletions cut 5 bases from V and 3 bases from J, with 13 bases between. Germline CDR1 reads SNHLY; CDR2 reads FYNNEI. The CDR3 here is CASSTGTLKETQYF. CDR3 in DNA: TGTGCCAGCAGTACCGGGACACTAAAAGAGACCCAGTACTTC.

The chain links TRBV6-5 to TRBJ1-2; the D is unclear. The V end lost 3 bases, the J end lost 8 bases, and 22 bases lay between the germline ends. The length of the CDR3 is 16 residues. The V gene's germline CDR1 is MNHEY and CDR2 SVGAGI. This CDR3 reads CASSYSSQVSVGGYTF. CDR3 sequence (DNA): TGTGCCAGCAGTTATTCCTCTCAGGTGTCGGTGGGCGGCTACACCTTC.

This chain uses TRBV4-1 with TRBJ1-1; possibly TRBD1 for D (5 bases). The CDR3 sequence is 14 residues long. Trimming removed 0 bases from V and 8 bases from J, with 13 bases in between. Germline assignment: CDR1 MGHRA and CDR2 YSYEKL. The CDR3 spells CASSQDGQGSEAFF. The CDR3 DNA follows: TGCGCCAGCAGCCAAGACGGCCAGGGATCCGAAGCTTTCTTT.

The chain employs TRBV6-4 and TRBJ1-4, with unresolved D. Trimming stripped 11 bases from V and 5 bases from J, with 15 bases between. The CDR3 is made up of 13 amino acids. Germline CDR1 and CDR2: MRHNA and SNTAGT. CDR3: CAGWARENEKLFF. The DNA of the CDR3 is TGTGCCGGCTGGGCGCGGGAGAATGAAAAACTGTTTTTT.